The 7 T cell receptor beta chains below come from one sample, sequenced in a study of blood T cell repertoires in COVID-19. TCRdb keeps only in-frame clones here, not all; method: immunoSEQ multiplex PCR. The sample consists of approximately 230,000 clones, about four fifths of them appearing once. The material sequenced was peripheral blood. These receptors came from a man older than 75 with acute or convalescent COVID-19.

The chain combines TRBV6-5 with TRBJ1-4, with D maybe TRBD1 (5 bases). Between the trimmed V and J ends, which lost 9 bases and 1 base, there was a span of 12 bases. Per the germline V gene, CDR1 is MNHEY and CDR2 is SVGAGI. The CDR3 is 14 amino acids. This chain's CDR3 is CASYNGGTNEKLFF. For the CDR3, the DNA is TGTGCCAGTTATAACGGGGGAACTAATGAAAAACTGTTTTTT.

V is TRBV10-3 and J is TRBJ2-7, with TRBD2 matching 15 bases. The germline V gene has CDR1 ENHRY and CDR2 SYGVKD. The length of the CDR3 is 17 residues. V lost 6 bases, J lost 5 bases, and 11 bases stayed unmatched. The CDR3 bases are TGTGCCATCAGCTCCGGACTAGCGGGAGGGCCGGCGCACGAGCAGTACTTC. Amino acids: CAISSGLAGGPAHEQYF.

The CDR3: CASSLAGLAGTYNEQFF. The CDR3 coding sequence is TGTGCCAGCAGCTTAGCGGGACTAGCGGGAACCTACAATGAGCAGTTCTTC. This chain joins TRBV11-1 and TRBJ2-1; 13 positions agree with TRBD2. Trimming took 0 bases from V and 2 from J; bases not matched to a gene: 1. Germline V CDR1 and CDR2: SGHAT, FQDESV (reference sequence). The CDR3 spans 17 residues.

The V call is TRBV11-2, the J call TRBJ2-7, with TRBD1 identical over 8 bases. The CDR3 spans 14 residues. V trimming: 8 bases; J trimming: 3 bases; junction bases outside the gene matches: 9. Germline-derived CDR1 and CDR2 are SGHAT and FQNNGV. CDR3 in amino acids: CASSTTGGLYEQYF. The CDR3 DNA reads TGTGCCAGCTCGACCACAGGGGGACTCTACGAGCAGTACTTC.

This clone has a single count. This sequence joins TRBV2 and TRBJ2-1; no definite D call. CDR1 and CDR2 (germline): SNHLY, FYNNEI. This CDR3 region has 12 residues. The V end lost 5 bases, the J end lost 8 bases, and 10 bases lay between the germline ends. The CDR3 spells CASSFIRDEQFF. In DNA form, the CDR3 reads TGTGCCAGCAGTTTCATCCGCGATGAGCAGTTCTTC.

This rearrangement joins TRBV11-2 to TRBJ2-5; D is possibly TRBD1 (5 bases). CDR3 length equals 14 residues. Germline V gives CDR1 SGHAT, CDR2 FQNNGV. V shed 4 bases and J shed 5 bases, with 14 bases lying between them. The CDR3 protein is CASSSFSPGETQYF. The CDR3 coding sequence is TGTGCCAGCAGCTCCTTCTCCCCAGGGGAGACCCAGTACTTC.

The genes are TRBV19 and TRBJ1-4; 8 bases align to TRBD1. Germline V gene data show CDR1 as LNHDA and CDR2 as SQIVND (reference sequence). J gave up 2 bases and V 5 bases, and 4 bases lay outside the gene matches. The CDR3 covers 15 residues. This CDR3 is CASSLQGATNEKLFF. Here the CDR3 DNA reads TGTGCCAGTAGTCTCCAGGGGGCGACTAATGAAAAACTGTTTTTT.